The clone carrying this TCR beta chain has a handful of counts. How the authors handled the data: Counts of nucleated cells, estimated from reference gene primer amplification, were obtained. Sequencing was performed with immunoSEQ multiplex PCR; in TCRdb, only in-frame clones are kept and a portion is missing. That table gives V, J and clone size, and the DNA gave D and trimming. The data hold about 230,000 clones, with 70% to 90% observed a single time. This sample stems from a study of blood T cell repertoires in COVID-19. About the study: Nucleic acid was either cDNA or gDNA, and it came from T cells, B-cell-depleted T cells, or PBMCs.

Germline V gives CDR1 SQVTM, CDR2 ANQGSEA. The CDR3 runs 12 residues. Trimming stripped 7 bases from V and 6 bases from J, with 12 bases between. The clonotype was recovered from a woman aged 40 to 50 with acute COVID-19. The sequenced sample consisted of PBMCs or T cells enriched from blood (not recorded which). V usage is TRBV29-1 and J usage is TRBJ2-2; tentatively, D is TRBD2 (7 bases). The CDR3 here is CSGGEGAGELFF. CDR3 DNA sequence: TGCAGCGGTGGGGAGGGGGCCGGGGAGCTGTTTTTT.